Here is one T cell receptor beta chain with its context. Its matching antigen is unknown. The table came from immunoSEQ multiplex PCR; TCRdb's copy has only in-frame clones and leaves some out. The table records more than 300,000 clones, 80% of them present only once. The sample is drawn from a study of cytotoxic CD8 clonotypes in ibrutinib-treated CLL. Study-wide findings and caveats: Circulating CD8+ T-cell counts were tracked by baseline clonality, which exceeded that of age-matched healthy donors.

Germline V lookup: CDR1 SQVTM, CDR2 ANQGSEA. The CDR3 consists of 14 residues. V dropped 3 bases and J dropped 6 bases, with 16 bases sitting between them. This receptor was obtained from a human donor with chronic lymphocytic leukemia. The chain recombines TRBV29-1 with TRBJ2-3; possibly TRBD1 for D (5 bases). Specimen: PBMCs, collected before ibrutinib treatment. The CDR3 region has the DNA TGCAGCGTTGAGGTCCAGGGAAATTCTGATACGCAGTATTTT. Amino acids: CSVEVQGNSDTQYF.